The 21 T cell receptor beta chains below all came from one sample that was sequenced in a study of CD8 T cells in ankylosing spondylitis. Points from the study as a whole: There was a TCR beta motif, made of several highly homologous variants, that appeared characteristic of ankylosing spondylitis blood.

One entry per CDR3 protein, called by TCRdb with MiXCR from the 5' RACE reads. This sample has around 140,000 distinct CDR3 sequences, with more than 15% found just once. The antigens for these receptors are not known. Specimen: blood, either unsorted or a sorted T cell fraction (not recorded which). Receptors originate from a male donor with ankylosing spondylitis.

This clonotype was counted between two and nine times. The genes are TRBV6-5 and TRBJ2-7; 8 bases align to TRBD2. Germline trimming cut 0 bases from V and 3 bases from J; bases unmatched to any gene: 10. Germline loops: CDR1 MNHEY, CDR2 SVGAGI. The CDR3 is 17 residues long. The DNA for the CDR3 is TGTGCCAGCAGTTACTCGAGATTGGGACTAGAGTACTACGAGCAGTACTTC. This translates into CASSYSRLGLEYYEQYF.

This rearrangement joins TRBV12-3 or TRBV12-4 to TRBJ2-7; TRBD2 agrees at 8 bases. Trimming at V came to 1 base and at J to 6 bases, leaving 5 bases not matched to a gene. The CDR3 sequence is 14 residues long. In DNA form, the CDR3 reads TGTGCCAGCAGTTTAGTCGGGAGGGTGGGCGAGCAGTACTTC. It is translated as CASSLVGRVGEQYF.

This clonotype has just a few counts. This chain uses TRBV11-1 with TRBJ2-2; D not resolved. The germline gives CDR1 SGHAT, CDR2 FQDESV (reference sequence). With 1 base removed from V and 6 bases from J, the gap between germline ends came to 21 bases. The CDR3 contains 18 residues. CDR3 nucleotides: TGTGCCAGCAGCTTAGGAGGCCGAACGGTCGCCCGCCCCGGGGAGCTGTTTTTT. Translation: CASSLGGRTVARPGELFF.

The chain carries TRBV6-2 or TRBV6-3 and TRBJ2-7; tentative D call: TRBD2 (6 bases). The CDR3 totals 15 residues. Germline V CDR1 and CDR2: MNHEY, SVGEGT. Trimming shortened V by 2 bases and J by 0 bases, and 11 bases separated the two germline ends. CDR3 in amino acids: CASSYGLASSYEQYF. CDR3 DNA: TGTGCCAGCAGTTACGGTCTAGCGAGCTCCTACGAGCAGTACTTC.

There are a few counts of this clonotype. The J gene is TRBJ2-7, the V gene TRBV18; TRBD1 matches at 8 bases. With V trimmed by 2 bases and J by 0 bases, 9 bases remained unmatched. Germline loops: CDR1 KGHSH, CDR2 LQKENI. The CDR3 is 17 residues long. CDR3: CASSPTPDRGDSYEQYF. CDR3 coding DNA: TGTGCCAGCTCACCAACCCCCGACAGGGGCGACTCCTACGAGCAGTACTTC.

This clonotype was counted only a few times. The rearrangement links TRBV7-9 to TRBJ1-4; a weak D match, TRBD1 (6 bases). The CDR3 consists of 14 residues. Germline V gene data show CDR1 as SEHNR and CDR2 as FQNEAQ (reference sequence). V lost 5 bases to trimming and J lost 8 bases, with 15 bases between them. In nucleotides, the CDR3 is TGTGCCAGCAGCCAGGAGGGGGGGGAAGAAAAACTGTTTTTT. Amino acids: CASSQEGGEEKLFF.

The chain combines TRBV27 with TRBJ2-3; 10 bases match TRBD1. V lost 8 bases, J lost 1 base, and 6 bases stayed unmatched. Germline V CDR1 and CDR2: MNHEY, SMNVEV (reference sequence). The CDR3 extends over 15 amino acids. This CDR3 reads CASGSGTGGTDTQYF. For the CDR3, the DNA is TGTGCCAGCGGCTCCGGGACAGGGGGCACAGATACGCAGTATTTT.

In this sample, this clonotype turned up a few times. V is TRBV12-3 or TRBV12-4 and J is TRBJ1-5; D gene unclear. The CDR3 loop spans 13 amino acids. Trimming shortened V by 2 bases and J by 7 bases, and 9 bases separated the two germline ends. The chain's CDR3 is CASSLPTPQPQHF. The CDR3 DNA is TGTGCCAGCAGTTTACCCACCCCCCAGCCCCAGCATTTT.

This clonotype was observed at least ten times. V gene TRBV7-9 combines with J gene TRBJ2-7; no firm D call. Looked up from germline, CDR1 is SEHNR and CDR2 is FQNEAQ (reference sequence). The CDR3 extends over 12 amino acids. V lost 1 base and J lost 6, with 7 bases in between. The DNA for the CDR3 is TGTGCCAGCAGCTTAGTTGGTCCCGAGCAGTACTTC. It is translated as CASSLVGPEQYF.

In its sample, this clonotype was seen a few times. J is TRBJ2-7 and V is TRBV9; TRBD2 is a possible D gene (5 bases). The CDR3 sequence is 13 residues long. Between the trimmed V and J ends, which lost 4 bases and 7 bases, there was a span of 15 bases. CDR1 is SGDLS, CDR2 YYNGEE, per germline. Here the CDR3 reads CASSLAQAGEQYF. The DNA for the CDR3 is TGTGCCAGCAGCCTGGCCCAGGCGGGTGAGCAGTACTTC.

V and J are TRBV7-3 and TRBJ1-1; no clear D gene. Trimming removed 4 bases at V and 3 bases at J, with 12 bases between. The CDR3 has 14 amino acids. Per germline, CDR1 SGHTA and CDR2 FQGTGA. CDR3 loop: CASSSDGRYTEAFF. The DNA of the CDR3 is TGTGCCAGCAGCTCAGACGGGCGTTACACTGAAGCTTTCTTT.

This clonotype was counted ten times or more. The chain links TRBV7-9 to TRBJ2-7; D unresolved. V lost 5 bases to trimming and J lost 2 bases, with 10 bases between them. From germline, CDR1 is SEHNR and CDR2 FQNEAQ (reference sequence). CDR3 length equals 13 residues. CDR3 protein: CASSPDHPYEQYF. The CDR3 DNA reads as TGTGCCAGCAGCCCGGACCACCCCTACGAGCAGTACTTC.

This clonotype was seen more than once but under ten times. The chain combines TRBV5-1 with TRBJ2-7, with D uncertain. The CDR3 loop spans 12 amino acids. Germline V gene data show CDR1 as SGHRS and CDR2 as YFSETQ. V was trimmed by 0 bases and J by 8 bases, leaving 9 bases between them. The CDR3 spells CASSLVVCKQYF. Here the CDR3 DNA reads TGCGCCAGCAGCTTGGTGGTTTGTAAGCAGTACTTC.

This clonotype was found a few times. The rearrangement links TRBV7-3 to TRBJ2-1, with D possibly TRBD2 on 5 matching bases. Trimming pared 1 base from V and 0 bases from J, leaving 10 bases between. Germline V gene lookup returns CDR1 SGHTA and CDR2 FQGTGA. The CDR3 loop spans 16 amino acids. CDR3 DNA: TGTGCCAGCAGCTTAAGTCCGGGAAGCTCCTACAATGAGCAGTTCTTC. Translating it yields CASSLSPGSSYNEQFF.

This clonotype was seen only a few times. The rearrangement joins TRBV10-3 to TRBJ2-7, with D possibly being TRBD1 or TRBD2 (5 bases each). Germline CDR1 reads ENHRY; CDR2 reads SYGVKD. The CDR3 covers 12 residues. Trimming removed 11 bases at V and 0 bases at J, with 11 bases between. CDR3 in DNA: TGTGCCCTCCGGGACGGCTCCTACGAGCAGTACTTC. It codes for CALRDGSYEQYF.

This chain links TRBV27 with TRBJ2-3, with a possible D match to TRBD2 (6 bases). Between the trimmed V and J ends, which lost 6 bases and 5 bases, there was a span of 15 bases. The CDR3 sequence is 14 residues long. Per the germline V gene, CDR1 is MNHEY and CDR2 is SMNVEV (reference sequence). In DNA form, the CDR3 reads TGTGCCAGCAGAGCGGGCAATACCCAAGATACGCAGTATTTT. It translates to CASRAGNTQDTQYF.

This chain uses TRBV5-6 with TRBJ2-2; D assignment may be TRBD1 or TRBD2 (5 bases each). CDR3 length: 14 amino acids. Germline V CDR1 and CDR2: SGHDT, YYEEEE. With 4 bases removed from V and 6 bases from J, the gap between germline ends came to 13 bases. The CDR3 sequence: CASSLRWGPGELFF. CDR3 nucleotide sequence: TGTGCCAGCAGCCTCCGGTGGGGACCCGGGGAGCTGTTTTTT.

V is TRBV27 and J is TRBJ2-6; perhaps TRBD1 as D (5 bases). Trimming left V 7 bases short and J 0 bases short, with 10 bases between. The CDR3 contains 15 residues. The V gene's germline CDR1 is MNHEY and CDR2 SMNVEV (reference sequence). The CDR3 reads CASTSGISGANVLTF. The CDR3 coding sequence is TGTGCCAGCACCTCAGGGATCTCTGGGGCCAACGTCCTGACTTTC.

This clonotype was recorded a few times. The chain couples TRBV20-1 to TRBJ1-2; perhaps TRBD1 as D (5 bases). Trimming cost V 1 base and J 6 bases, with 21 bases left between them. CDR3 length: 16 residues. The germline CDR1 and CDR2 sequences are DFQATT and SNEGSKA (reference sequence). The CDR3 sequence is CSARGDLTATEHGYTF. CDR3 in DNA: TGCAGTGCTAGAGGAGATCTGACAGCTACTGAACATGGCTACACCTTC.

J is TRBJ2-7 and V is TRBV15; 10 bases are a match to TRBD1. The germline gives CDR1 LNHNV, CDR2 YYDKDF (reference sequence). V lost 6 bases, J lost 0 bases, and 5 bases stayed unmatched. The CDR3 is made up of 15 amino acids. DNA for the CDR3: TGTGCCACCAGTGAGGGGACAGGGGTCTCCTACGAGCAGTACTTC. This codes for CATSEGTGVSYEQYF.

The rearrangement uses TRBV15 and TRBJ1-1; TRBD1 might be the D (5 bases). Trimming removed 4 bases at V and 4 bases at J, with 10 bases between. The V gene's germline CDR1 is LNHNV and CDR2 YYDKDF (reference sequence). The CDR3 length is 13 residues. This CDR3 reads CATSTPGGTEAFF. In nucleotides, the CDR3 is TGTGCCACCAGCACTCCCGGGGGCACTGAAGCTTTCTTT.